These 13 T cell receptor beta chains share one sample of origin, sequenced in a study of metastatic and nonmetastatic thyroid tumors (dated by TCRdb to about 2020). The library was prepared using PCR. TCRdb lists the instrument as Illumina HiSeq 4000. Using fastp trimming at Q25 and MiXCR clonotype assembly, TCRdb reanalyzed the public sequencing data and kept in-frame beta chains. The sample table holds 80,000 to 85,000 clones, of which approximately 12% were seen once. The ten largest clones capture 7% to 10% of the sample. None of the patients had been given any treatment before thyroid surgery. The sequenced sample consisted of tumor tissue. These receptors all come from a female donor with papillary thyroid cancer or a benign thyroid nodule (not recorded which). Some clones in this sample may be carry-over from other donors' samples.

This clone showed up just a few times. The CDR3 is CATSDPRQSPYEQYF. For the CDR3, the DNA is TGTGCCACCAGTGATCCGAGACAGTCCCCCTACGAGCAGTACTTC. The V call is TRBV24-1, the J call TRBJ2-7; D is perhaps TRBD1 (5 bases). The V gene lost 3 bases and the J gene lost 2 bases, with 13 bases spanning the gap. Germline assignment: CDR1 KGHDR and CDR2 SFDVKD. The CDR3 is 15 amino acids.

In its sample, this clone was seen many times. DNA of the CDR3: TGTGCCAGCTCTGGTGGTCCTAATGAAAAACTGTTTTTT. Translation: CASSGGPNEKLFF. This chain links TRBV7-2 with TRBJ1-4; no clear D gene. This CDR3 contains 13 residues. Germline V gene lookup returns CDR1 SGHTA and CDR2 FQGNSA. V lost 8 bases and J 3 bases, leaving 10 bases between the germline ends.

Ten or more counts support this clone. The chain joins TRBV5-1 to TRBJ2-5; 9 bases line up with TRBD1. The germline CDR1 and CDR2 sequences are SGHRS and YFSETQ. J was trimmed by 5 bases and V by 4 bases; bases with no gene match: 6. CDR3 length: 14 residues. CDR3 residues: CASSPGQGGETQYF. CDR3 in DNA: TGCGCCAGCAGCCCGGGACAGGGAGGGGAGACCCAGTACTTC. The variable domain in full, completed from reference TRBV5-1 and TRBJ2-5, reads KAGVTQTPRYLIKTRGQQVTLSCSPISGHRSVSWYQQTPGQGLQFLFEYFSETQRNKGNFPGRFSGRQFSNSRSEMNVSTLELGDSALYLCASSPGQGGETQYFGPGTRLLVL.

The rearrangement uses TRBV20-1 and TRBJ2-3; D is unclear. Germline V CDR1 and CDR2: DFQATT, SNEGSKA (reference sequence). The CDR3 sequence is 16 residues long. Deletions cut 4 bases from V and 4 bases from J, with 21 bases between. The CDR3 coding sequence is TGCAGTGCTAACTTGGCGCAAGGTCGGAAGGCAGATACGCAGTATTTT. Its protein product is CSANLAQGRKADTQYF.

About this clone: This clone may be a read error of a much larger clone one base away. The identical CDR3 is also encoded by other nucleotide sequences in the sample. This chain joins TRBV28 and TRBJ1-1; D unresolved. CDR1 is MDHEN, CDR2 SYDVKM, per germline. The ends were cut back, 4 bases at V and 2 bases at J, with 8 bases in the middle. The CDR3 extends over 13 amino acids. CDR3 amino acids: CASSSTDNTEAFF. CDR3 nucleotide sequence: TGTGCCAGCAGTTCTACAGATAACACTGAAGCTTTCTTT. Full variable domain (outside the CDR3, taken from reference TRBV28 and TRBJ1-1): DVKVTQSSRYLVKRTGEKVFLECVQDMDHENMFWYRQDPGLGLRLIYFSYDVKMKEKGDIPEGYSVSREKKERFSLILESASTNQTSMYLCASSSTDNTEAFFGQGTRLTVV.

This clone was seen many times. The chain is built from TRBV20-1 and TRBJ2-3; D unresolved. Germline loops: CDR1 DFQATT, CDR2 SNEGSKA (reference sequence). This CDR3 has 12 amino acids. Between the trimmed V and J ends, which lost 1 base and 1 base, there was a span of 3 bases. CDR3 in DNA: TGCAGTGCTAGAGGAGGCACAGATACGCAGTATTTT. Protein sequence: CSARGGTDTQYF.

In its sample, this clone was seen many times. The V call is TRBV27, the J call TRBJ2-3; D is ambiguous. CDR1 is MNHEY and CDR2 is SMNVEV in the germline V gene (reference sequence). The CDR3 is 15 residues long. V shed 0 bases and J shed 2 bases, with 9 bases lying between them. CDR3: CASSLSPSFTDTQYF. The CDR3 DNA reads TGTGCCAGCAGTTTATCACCCTCATTCACAGATACGCAGTATTTT.

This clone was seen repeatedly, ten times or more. CDR3: CASSPEPSSSHTGELFF. The DNA of the CDR3 is TGCGCCAGCAGCCCAGAGCCATCCTCGTCCCACACCGGGGAGCTGTTTTTT. The chain couples TRBV5-1 to TRBJ2-2; D is ambiguous. The CDR3 length is 17 residues. The germline CDR1 and CDR2 sequences are SGHRS and YFSETQ. The V end was cut by 4 bases, the J end by 3 bases, with 19 bases between.

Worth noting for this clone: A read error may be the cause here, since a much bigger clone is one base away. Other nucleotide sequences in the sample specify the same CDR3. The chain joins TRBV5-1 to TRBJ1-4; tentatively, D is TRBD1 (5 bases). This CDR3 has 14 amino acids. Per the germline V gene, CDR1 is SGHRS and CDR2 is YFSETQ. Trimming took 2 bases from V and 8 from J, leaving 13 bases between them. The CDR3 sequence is CASSLVQAGEKLFF. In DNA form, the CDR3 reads TGCGCCAGCAGCTTAGTACAGGCGGGGGAAAAACTGTTTTTT.

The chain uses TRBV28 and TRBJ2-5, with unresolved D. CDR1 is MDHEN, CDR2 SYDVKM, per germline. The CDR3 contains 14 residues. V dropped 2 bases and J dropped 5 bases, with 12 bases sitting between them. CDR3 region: CASSLIPHTETQYF. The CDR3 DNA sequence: TGTGCCAGCAGTTTAATACCCCATACGGAGACCCAGTACTTC.

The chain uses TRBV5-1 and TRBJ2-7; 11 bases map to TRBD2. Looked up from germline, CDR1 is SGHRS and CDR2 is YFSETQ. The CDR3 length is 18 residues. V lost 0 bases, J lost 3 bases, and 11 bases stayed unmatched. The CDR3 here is CASSLGRGRGLADYEQYF. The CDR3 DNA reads TGCGCCAGCAGCTTGGGGAGGGGAAGGGGACTAGCGGACTACGAGCAGTACTTC.

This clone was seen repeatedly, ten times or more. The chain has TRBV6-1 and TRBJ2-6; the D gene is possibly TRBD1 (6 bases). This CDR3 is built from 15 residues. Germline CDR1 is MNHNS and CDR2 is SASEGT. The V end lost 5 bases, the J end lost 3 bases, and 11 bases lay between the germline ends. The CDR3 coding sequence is TGTGCCAGCAGTTCCACAGGGCTTGGGGCCAACGTCCTGACTTTC. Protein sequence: CASSSTGLGANVLTF.

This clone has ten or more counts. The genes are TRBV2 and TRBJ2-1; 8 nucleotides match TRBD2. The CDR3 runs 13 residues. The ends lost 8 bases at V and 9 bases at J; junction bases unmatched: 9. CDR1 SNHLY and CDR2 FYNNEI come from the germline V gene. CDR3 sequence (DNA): TGTGCCAGCGGGGGACTAGTTCAGGCTGAGCAGTTCTTC. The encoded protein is CASGGLVQAEQFF. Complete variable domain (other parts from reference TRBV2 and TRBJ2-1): EPEVTQTPSHQVTQMGQEVILRCVPISNHLYFYWYRQILGQKVEFLVSFYNNEISEKSEIFDDQFSVERPDGSNFTLKIRSTKLEDSAMYFCASGGLVQAEQFFGPGTRLTVL.